Listed below are T cell receptor beta chains from one sample, sequenced in a study of blood T cell repertoires in COVID-19. Sequenced by immunoSEQ multiplex PCR; TCRdb stores in-frame clones only, minus some. This sample has approximately 260,000 clones, with approximately 86% found just once. Sequences were obtained from peripheral blood. The origin of the receptors is a man between 60 and 70 years old who had recovered from COVID-19. Both conserved end residues are part of each CDR3. Each record gives: D gene, J gene, clone size, V gene, CDR3 protein, CDR3 DNA. D genes are given only for firm matches. Clone sizes are given selectively: once, few, many, or a class where the clone is expanded.

TRBD2,TRBJ2-3,NA,TRBV11-3,CASSGGSADTQYF,TGTGCCAGCAGCGGCGGGAGCGCAGATACGCAGTATTTT
NA,TRBJ2-1,NA,TRBV24-1,CATSGGILEGNEQFF,TGTGCCACCAGTGGAGGGATCCTAGAGGGCAATGAGCAGTTCTTC
NA,TRBJ1-1,NA,TRBV19,CASSIPQGLMNTEAFF,TGTGCCAGTAGTATTCCCCAGGGATTAATGAACACTGAAGCTTTCTTT
NA,TRBJ1-3,NA,TRBV5-1,CASSLGAAMGNTIYF,TGCGCCAGCAGCTTAGGGGCCGCAATGGGAAACACCATATATTTT
TRBD1,TRBJ2-5,NA,TRBV7-9,CASSLGIRGGEGETQYF,TGTGCCAGCAGCTTAGGTATCAGAGGGGGCGAGGGTGAGACCCAGTACTTC
NA,TRBJ1-1,NA,TRBV5-4,CASTINTGYTEAFF,TGTGCCAGCACGATAAACACAGGCTACACTGAAGCTTTCTTT
NA,TRBJ2-7,few,TRBV27,CASRSGANEQYF,TGTGCCAGCAGATCAGGGGCGAACGAGCAGTACTTC
TRBD1,TRBJ2-7,NA,TRBV10-2,CASSDYGQGVVAYEQYF,TGCGCCAGCAGTGATTACGGACAGGGGGTTGTGGCCTACGAGCAGTACTTC
TRBD1,TRBJ2-7,once,TRBV24-1,CATSDSRQGARYEQYF,TGTGCCACCAGTGATTCCCGACAGGGGGCCCGCTACGAGCAGTACTTC
TRBD2,TRBJ2-1,once,TRBV24-1,CATSSGGYEQFF,TGTGCCACCTCTAGCGGGGGCTATGAGCAGTTCTTC
NA,TRBJ1-2,NA,TRBV24-1,CATSDSGTFYTF,TGTGCCACCAGTGATTCAGGTACTTTCTACACCTTC
TRBD1,TRBJ2-7,NA,TRBV9,CASSSRQGGEQYF,TGTGCCAGCAGCTCCCGACAGGGTGGGGAGCAGTACTTC
TRBD2,TRBJ2-4,NA,TRBV7-4,CASRRGLAGPPEGNIQYF,TGTGCCAGTAGGCGGGGACTAGCGGGTCCCCCTGAAGGAAACATTCAGTACTTC
TRBD1,TRBJ1-2,NA,TRBV24-1,CATSERKQGTYTF,TGTGCCACCAGTGAGCGTAAACAGGGGACCTACACCTTC
NA,TRBJ1-6,NA,TRBV15,CATSREQMAGNNSPLHF,TGTGCCACCAGCAGGGAACAGATGGCCGGTAATAATTCACCCCTCCACTTT
TRBD2,TRBJ2-1,NA,TRBV10-1,CASSGTGTSGAKSSYNEQFF,TGCGCCAGCAGTGGAACCGGGACTAGCGGGGCCAAGAGCTCCTACAATGAGCAGTTCTTC
NA,TRBJ1-1,NA,TRBV9,CASSVLSSTEAFF,TGTGCCAGCAGCGTTTTGAGTTCCACTGAAGCTTTCTTT
TRBD1,TRBJ1-6,few,TRBV5-1,CASSLRAGGGNSPLHF,TGCGCCAGCAGCTTGCGGGCAGGGGGTGGTAATTCACCCCTCCACTTT
NA,TRBJ1-5,NA,TRBV6-5,CAVGGKINQPQHF,TGTGCCGTGGGCGGGAAGATTAATCAGCCCCAGCATTTT
NA,TRBJ1-1,NA,TRBV28,CASSSYTEAFF,TGTGCCAGCAGTTCCTACACTGAAGCTTTCTTT
TRBD2,TRBJ2-1,NA,TRBV6-1,CASSELGPLANEQFF,TGTGCCAGCAGTGAACTTGGGCCACTAGCGAATGAGCAGTTCTTC
TRBD1,TRBJ1-6,NA,TRBV27,CASSIYRGSNSPLHF,TGTGCCAGCAGTATTTACAGGGGCTCTAATTCACCCCTCCACTTT
NA,TRBJ2-3,once,TRBV30,CAWRPGLSTDTQYF,TGTGCCTGGAGACCGGGACTTAGCACAGATACGCAGTATTTT
TRBD1,TRBJ1-5,NA,TRBV28,CASSSPGGNQPQHF,TGTGCCAGCAGTTCCCCAGGGGGGAATCAGCCCCAGCATTTT
NA,TRBJ2-2,NA,TRBV11-2,CASSSGITGELFF,TGTGCCAGCAGCTCAGGGATCACCGGGGAGCTGTTTTTT
TRBD1,TRBJ2-1,NA,TRBV24-1,CATSEWDRGGHSEQFF,TGTGCCACCAGTGAATGGGACAGGGGAGGACACAGTGAGCAGTTCTTC
NA,TRBJ1-3,few,TRBV12-5,CASVRGSGNTIYF,TGTGCTAGTGTCCGAGGGTCAGGAAACACCATATATTTT
NA,TRBJ1-2,NA,TRBV27,CASSNQGFNYGYTF,TGTGCCAGCAGTAACCAGGGTTTTAACTATGGCTACACCTTC
NA,TRBJ2-7,NA,TRBV5-1,CASGIRDTRYEQYF,TGCGCCAGCGGTATCCGGGACACACGCTACGAGCAGTACTTC
TRBD2,TRBJ2-2,few,TRBV10-3,CAISRGLEGGELFF,TGTGCCATCAGTAGGGGACTAGAGGGCGGGGAGCTGTTTTTT
NA,TRBJ2-1,few,TRBV28,CASSPLRDFSYNEQFF,TGTGCCAGCAGTCCTCTCCGGGACTTCTCCTACAATGAGCAGTTCTTC
TRBD1,TRBJ2-5,NA,TRBV6-5,CASSGTGGSETQYF,TGTGCCAGCAGCGGGACAGGGGGTAGTGAGACCCAGTACTTC
NA,TRBJ2-3,NA,TRBV5-8,CASSSETGPDTQYF,TGTGCCAGCAGCTCCGAGACAGGACCAGATACGCAGTATTTT
NA,TRBJ2-2,NA,TRBV19,CASSSYTGELFF,TGTGCCAGTAGTTCTTACACCGGGGAGCTGTTTTTT
TRBD1,TRBJ2-3,once,TRBV5-4,CASSLQGADTQYF,TGTGCCAGCAGCTTGCAGGGGGCAGATACGCAGTATTTT
TRBD2,TRBJ2-1,NA,TRBV5-4,CASSRTSLTSGGLEQFF,TGTGCCAGCAGCCGCACAAGCCTGACTAGCGGGGGATTAGAGCAGTTCTTC
NA,TRBJ2-7,NA,TRBV12-5,CASGSSSGYSSYEQYF,TGTGCTAGTGGTTCCTCGAGCGGATATAGCTCCTACGAGCAGTACTTC
TRBD1,TRBJ1-4,NA,TRBV27,CASSPRSRDRGEKLFF,TGTGCCAGCAGTCCTCGCTCCCGGGACAGGGGCGAAAAACTGTTTTTT
TRBD1,TRBJ1-6,NA,TRBV18,CASSPEHLSGQASF,TGTGCCAGCTCACCTGAGCACCTATCGGGACAGGCCTCCTTT
NA,TRBJ2-2,NA,TRBV2,CASAWGVSGELFF,TGTGCCAGCGCCTGGGGGGTGAGCGGGGAGCTGTTTTTT
TRBD1,TRBJ2-7,NA,TRBV9,CASSVRDRGAYEQYF,TGTGCCAGCAGCGTCCGGGACAGGGGGGCCTACGAGCAGTACTTC
NA,TRBJ1-1,NA,TRBV27,CASSLSQGMNTEAFF,TGTGCCAGCAGTTTATCCCAGGGGATGAACACTGAAGCTTTCTTT
TRBD2,TRBJ2-5,NA,TRBV5-6,CASSERTAIKAGGETQYF,TGTGCCAGCAGCGAACGGACAGCCATCAAGGCGGGGGGAGAGACCCAGTACTTC
NA,TRBJ2-7,few,TRBV21-1,CASSNIQGCSYEQYF,TGTGCCAGCAGCAATATACAGGGGTGCTCCTACGAGCAGTACTTC
TRBD2,TRBJ2-3,NA,TRBV5-1,CASSLVTSMADTQYF,TGCGCCAGCAGCTTGGTGACTAGCATGGCAGATACGCAGTATTTT